This T cell receptor (beta chain) was recorded in a study of T cell changes during pregnancy in multiple sclerosis. Germline CDR1 and CDR2: GTSNPN and SVGIG (reference sequence). The CDR3 length is 14 residues. Trimming left V 8 bases short and J 4 bases short, with 20 bases between. Using immunoSEQ multiplex PCR, the repertoire was profiled, and TCRdb retains in-frame clones only, with some absent. Altogether 41,000 or so clones are present, 89% being singletons, with the ten largest covering more than 0.6%. This chain links TRBV30 with TRBJ1-2, with D possibly TRBD1 on 5 matching bases. The clonotype originates from a female donor with multiple sclerosis, enrolled in a pregnancy study. The input for sequencing was CD4+ T cells from peripheral blood mononuclear cells, taken in the first trimester of pregnancy. CDR3 nucleotide sequence: TGTGCCGGGCCGGTCGCAGGGAATTTCTATGGCTACACCTTC. Encoded protein: CAGPVAGNFYGYTF.